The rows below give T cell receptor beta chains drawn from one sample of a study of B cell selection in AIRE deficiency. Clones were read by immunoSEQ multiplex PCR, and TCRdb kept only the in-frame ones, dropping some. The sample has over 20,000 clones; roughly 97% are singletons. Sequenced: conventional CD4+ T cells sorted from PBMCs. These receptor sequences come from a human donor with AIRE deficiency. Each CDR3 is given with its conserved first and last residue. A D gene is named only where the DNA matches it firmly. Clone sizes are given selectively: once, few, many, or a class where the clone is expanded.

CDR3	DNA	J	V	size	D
CATWDRGGTNYGYTF	TGTGCCACCTGGGACAGGGGGGGTACTAACTATGGCTACACCTTC	TRBJ1-2	TRBV19	.	TRBD1
CASSLEGGTEAFF	TGTGCCAGCAGTTTAGAGGGTGGGACTGAAGCTTTCTTT	TRBJ1-1	TRBV27	.	.
CASTPHRASGRDEQFF	TGTGCCAGCACCCCCCATCGGGCTAGCGGGAGAGATGAGCAGTTCTTC	TRBJ2-1	TRBV6-6	.	TRBD2
CASSLGAPNGHEQFF	TGTGCCAGCAGCTTGGGGGCCCCGAATGGCCATGAGCAGTTCTTC	TRBJ2-1	TRBV5-4	.	.
CASSLGPGQLYEQYF	TGTGCCAGCAGCTTGGGGCCGGGACAGCTCTACGAGCAGTACTTC	TRBJ2-7	TRBV5-4	.	TRBD1
CASSLFRPQGQGALHEQYF	TGTGCCAGCAGTTTATTTAGGCCCCAGGGACAGGGGGCCCTCCACGAGCAGTACTTC	TRBJ2-7	TRBV28	.	TRBD1
CASGFSRTEDTEAFF	TGTGCTAGTGGTTTTTCCCGGACAGAGGACACTGAAGCTTTCTTT	TRBJ1-1	TRBV12-5	.	.
CASSLVRSGTEGFF	TGTGCCAGCAGCTTAGTAAGGAGCGGTACGGAGGGGTTCTTC	TRBJ2-1	TRBV7-2	.	.
CASSQESGLAAVSSYEQYF	TGTGCCAGCAGCCAAGAATCGGGACTAGCGGCTGTTAGCTCCTACGAGCAGTACTTC	TRBJ2-7	TRBV14	.	TRBD2
CASRYGGATDTQYF	TGTGCCAGCAGGTACGGGGGGGCAACAGATACGCAGTATTTT	TRBJ2-3	TRBV5-6	.	TRBD2
CASSPMGGPGAYEQYF	TGTGCCAGCTCACCAATGGGCGGCCCGGGGGCCTACGAGCAGTACTTC	TRBJ2-7	TRBV18	.	.
CASGLVLGQIGQPQHF	TGTGCTAGTGGTTTGGTATTGGGACAGATTGGTCAGCCCCAGCATTTT	TRBJ1-5	TRBV12-5	.	TRBD1
CASGQGGGYTF	TGTGCCAGCGGACAGGGGGGAGGCTACACCTTC	TRBJ1-2	TRBV6-1	.	TRBD1
CASSLDRGGETGELFF	TGTGCCAGCAGCTTAGATCGAGGGGGCGAAACCGGGGAGCTGTTTTTT	TRBJ2-2	TRBV7-3	.	TRBD1
CASSPASGGSYEQYF	TGTGCCAGCAGCCCCGCGAGCGGGGGGAGCTACGAGCAGTACTTC	TRBJ2-7	TRBV7-2	.	TRBD2
CASSMGRQGANYEQYF	TGTGCCAGTAGTATGGGAAGGCAGGGGGCGAACTACGAGCAGTACTTC	TRBJ2-7	TRBV19	.	TRBD1
CASSPWIAQSRANVLTF	TGCGCCAGCAGTCCTTGGATCGCACAAAGTCGGGCCAACGTCCTGACTTTC	TRBJ2-6	TRBV10-1	once	.
CASGRGLNNEQFF	TGTGCCAGCGGACGGGGCCTCAACAATGAGCAGTTCTTC	TRBJ2-1	TRBV27	.	.
CASRGGQGPEQYF	TGTGCCAGCAGGGGGGGACAAGGGCCCGAGCAGTACTTC	TRBJ2-7	TRBV7-2	.	.
CASSGPGTSGRAYEQFF	TGTGCCAGCAGCGGACCCGGGACTAGCGGGAGGGCATATGAGCAGTTCTTC	TRBJ2-1	TRBV9	.	TRBD2
CASSSLAGGVSDTQYF	TGCGCCAGCAGCTCCTTAGCGGGAGGAGTCTCAGATACGCAGTATTTT	TRBJ2-3	TRBV5-1	.	TRBD2
CASSLGDYRLGDTQYF	TGTGCCAGCAGCTTGGGAGACTACCGGTTAGGAGATACGCAGTATTTT	TRBJ2-3	TRBV7-2	once	.
CASSWVAGGPVDTQYF	TGTGCCAGCAGTTGGGTAGCGGGAGGGCCCGTAGATACGCAGTATTTT	TRBJ2-3	TRBV27	.	TRBD2
CASQMDRANYGYTF	TGCGCCAGCCAAATGGACAGAGCTAACTATGGCTACACCTTC	TRBJ1-2	TRBV7-2	.	.
CASSFPLVEPEQYF	TGTGCCAGCAGTTTCCCCCTGGTAGAGCCCGAGCAGTACTTC	TRBJ2-7	TRBV28	.	.
CASSSVDYNSPLHF	TGTGCCAGCAGCTCGGTCGATTATAATTCACCCCTCCACTTT	TRBJ1-6	TRBV5-4	.	.
CASSLEREGVGELFF	TGTGCCAGCAGCTTAGAGCGGGAGGGTGTCGGGGAGCTGTTTTTT	TRBJ2-2	TRBV7-3	.	TRBD2
CASSVAGAGTGELFF	TGTGCCAGCAGTGTGGCGGGGGCTGGCACCGGGGAGCTGTTTTTT	TRBJ2-2	TRBV28	.	.